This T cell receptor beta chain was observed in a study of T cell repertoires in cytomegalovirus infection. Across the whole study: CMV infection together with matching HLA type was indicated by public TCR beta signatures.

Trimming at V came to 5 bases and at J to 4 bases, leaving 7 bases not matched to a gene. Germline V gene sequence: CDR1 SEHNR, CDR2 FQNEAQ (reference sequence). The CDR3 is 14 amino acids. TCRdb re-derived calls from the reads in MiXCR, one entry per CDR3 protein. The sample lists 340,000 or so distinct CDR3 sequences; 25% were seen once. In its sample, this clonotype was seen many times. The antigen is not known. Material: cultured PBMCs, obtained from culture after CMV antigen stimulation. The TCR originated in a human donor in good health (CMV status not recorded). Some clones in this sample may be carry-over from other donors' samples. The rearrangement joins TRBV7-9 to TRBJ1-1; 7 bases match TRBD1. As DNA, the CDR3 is TGTGCCAGCAGCACAAGTACAGGGGTCACTGAAGCTTTCTTT. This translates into CASSTSTGVTEAFF.